This T cell receptor beta chain stems from a study of response to subunit inactivated influenza vaccine. As to this clonotype: Its antigen is still unknown.

MiXCR was run by TCRdb on the RT-PCR reads, yielding one entry per CDR3 protein. There are some 480,000 distinct CDR3 sequences in the sample; over 9.5% occur only once, and about 12% lies in the top ten. CDR3 length: 15 residues. Per the germline V gene, CDR1 is GTSNPN and CDR2 is SVGIG (reference sequence). Trimming removed 2 bases from V and 5 bases from J; junction bases left unmatched: 11. The study, taken as a whole, reports: Only a handful of new T cells, the authors suggested, are recruited with each seasonal influenza vaccination.

The TCR was taken from a man aged 50-60 years who received an inactivated influenza vaccine. Specimen: PBMCs from blood, collected roughly 47 days after vaccination. This chain uses TRBV30 with TRBJ2-7; TRBD1 matches 8 bases. CDR3 nucleotides: TGTGCCTGGAGTCCACTTGACAGGGGTTCCCACGAGCAGTACTTC. Translation gives CAWSPLDRGSHEQYF.